Shown below are 14 T cell receptor beta chains from a single sample sequenced in a study of STAT3 mutations in large granular lymphocyte leukemia. These receptors lack a known antigen. The repertoire was sequenced with immunoSEQ multiplex PCR; TCRdb's copy has only in-frame clones and lacks some. The table includes 30,000 to 45,000 clones, about 88% detected once. General study findings and limits: Every T-cell large granular lymphocyte leukemia patient had at least one immunodominant TCR beta clonotype.

Sequencing input: PBMCs. These receptor sequences come from a human donor with T large granular lymphocyte leukemia. Some clones in this sample may be carry-over from other donors' samples.

This chain links TRBV6-5 with TRBJ1-2; D perhaps matches TRBD1 (5 bases). The CDR3 spans 14 residues. Germline CDR1 MNHEY, CDR2 SVGAGI. V was pared by 6 bases and J by 4 bases, with 15 bases between. The CDR3 sequence is CASRPSDSLYGYTF. CDR3 bases: TGTGCCAGCAGGCCCTCAGACAGCCTCTATGGCTACACCTTC.

The chain carries TRBV7-6 and TRBJ1-1, with 8 nucleotides matching TRBD1. The CDR3 spans 14 residues. Germline CDR1 reads SGHVS; CDR2 reads FNYEAQ. Unmatched junction bases numbered 1, after V lost 2 bases and J lost 2 bases. The CDR3 bases are TGTGCCAGCAGCTTAACAGGGGGAAACACTGAAGCTTTCTTT. Translating it yields CASSLTGGNTEAFF.

CDR3 DNA sequence: TGTGCTAGTGGTCCCCCCCGGACAGGGTCTGCATCCAAAAACATTCAGTACTTC. Translated: CASGPPRTGSASKNIQYF. V and J are TRBV12-5 and TRBJ2-4, with TRBD1 identical over 8 bases. The CDR3 sequence is 18 residues long. CDR1 and CDR2 from the germline V gene are LGHNT and FRNRAP. Germline trimming cut 5 bases from V and 2 bases from J; bases unmatched to any gene: 14.

Remarks on this clone: Germline and junction disagree at one end, which may indicate a read error. V gene TRBV28 combines with J gene TRBJ1-4; 8 bases align to TRBD1. CDR3 size: 16 residues. CDR1 and CDR2 (germline): MDHEN, SYDVKM. CDR3 sequence reads: CASSLADRATNEKLFF. The CDR3 coding sequence is TGTGCCAGCAGTTTAGCGGACAGGGCAACGAATGAAAAACTGTTTTTT.

CDR3 sequence reads: CSVEPSGAYNEQFF. CDR3 bases: TGCAGCGTTGAACCTAGCGGGGCTTACAATGAGCAGTTCTTC. The chain links TRBV29-1 to TRBJ2-1, with 9 positions matching TRBD2. This CDR3 has 14 residues. Germline V gene sequence: CDR1 SQVTM, CDR2 ANQGSEA. The V gene end was trimmed by 2 bases and the J gene end by 4 bases; junction bases not matched to a gene: 3.

This clone was seen just once. The V call is TRBV7-9, the J call TRBJ2-3; TRBD2 matches at 9 bases. CDR1 and CDR2 from the germline V gene are SEHNR and FQNEAQ (reference sequence). Trimming cost V 1 base and J 6 bases; bases outside gene matches: 5. This CDR3 contains 15 residues. CDR3 bases: TGTGCCAGCAGCTTAGGGGGACTAGCAACGGATACGCAGTATTTT. This translates into CASSLGGLATDTQYF.

CDR3 in DNA: TGCGCCAGCAGCTTCATAGCGGTTCCGAGCACAGATACGCAGTATTTT. Amino acid sequence: CASSFIAVPSTDTQYF. The rearrangement uses TRBV5-1 and TRBJ2-3; a weak D match, TRBD2 (6 bases). Trimming left V 2 bases short and J 0 bases short, with 13 bases between. The CDR3 is 16 residues long. Germline V gene lookup returns CDR1 SGHRS and CDR2 YFSETQ.

The chain joins TRBV5-1 to TRBJ2-2; 13 bases map to TRBD2. With 1 base clipped from V and 0 bases from J, the junction kept 6 bases outside the gene matches. Germline CDR1 reads SGHRS; CDR2 reads YFSETQ. The CDR3 spans 19 residues. CDR3 region: CASSLLGLAGAPNTGELFF. The CDR3 nucleotides read TGCGCCAGCAGCTTGTTAGGACTAGCGGGGGCTCCGAACACCGGGGAGCTGTTTTTT.

This clone was detected only once. The chain has TRBV4-1 and TRBJ1-2, with TRBD1 identical over 8 bases. J was trimmed by 4 bases and V by 3 bases; bases with no gene match: 7. Germline values: CDR1 MGHRA, CDR2 YSYEKL. The CDR3 runs to 15 residues. The DNA of the CDR3 is TGCGCCAGCAGCCAGGGATGGACAGGGCCCTATGGCTACACCTTC. This codes for CASSQGWTGPYGYTF.

The rearrangement joins TRBV6-6 to TRBJ2-5; D gene ambiguous. CDR1 is MNHNY and CDR2 is SVGAGI in the germline V gene (reference sequence). Trimming pared 4 bases from V and 5 bases from J, leaving 17 bases between. The CDR3 covers 15 residues. As DNA, the CDR3 is TGTGCCAGCAGTTCTGTCGGGTTGGCCGGTGAGACCCAGTACTTC. Translated: CASSSVGLAGETQYF.

The chain links TRBV6-4 to TRBJ1-6; D gene uncertain. Trimming shortened V by 2 bases and J by 7 bases, and 6 bases separated the two germline ends. The CDR3 length is 13 residues. The V gene's germline CDR1 is MRHNA and CDR2 SNTAGT. The CDR3 loop reads CASSDSWNSPLHF. The CDR3 coding sequence is TGTGCCAGCAGTGACAGCTGGAATTCACCCCTCCACTTT.

In this sample, this clone turned up once. This CDR3 reads CATRPGDGTDTQYF. The CDR3 DNA sequence: TGTGCCACCCGTCCGGGGGATGGCACAGATACGCAGTATTTT. This chain uses TRBV10-3 with TRBJ2-3, with D perhaps matching TRBD2 (6 bases). The V end lost 10 bases, the J end lost 1 base, and 15 bases lay between the germline ends. The CDR3 is made up of 14 amino acids. Germline assignment: CDR1 ENHRY and CDR2 SYGVKD.

A single count supports this clone. The chain is built from TRBV5-1 and TRBJ2-7; the match to TRBD2 covers 9 bases. CDR1 SGHRS and CDR2 YFSETQ come from the germline V gene. The CDR3 runs 14 residues. Trimming cost V 1 base and J 6 bases; bases outside gene matches: 5. The CDR3, as DNA: TGCGCCAGCAGCTTGAGGGGACTAGCTCTCGAGCAGTACTTC. Amino acid sequence: CASSLRGLALEQYF.

The chain recombines TRBV18 with TRBJ1-1; D is ambiguous. V was clipped by 5 bases and J by 1 base, with 8 bases between them. This CDR3 has 13 amino acids. From germline, CDR1 is KGHSH and CDR2 LQKENI. The CDR3: CASSTWGNTEAFF. CDR3 in DNA: TGTGCCAGCTCAACCTGGGGGAACACTGAAGCTTTCTTT.